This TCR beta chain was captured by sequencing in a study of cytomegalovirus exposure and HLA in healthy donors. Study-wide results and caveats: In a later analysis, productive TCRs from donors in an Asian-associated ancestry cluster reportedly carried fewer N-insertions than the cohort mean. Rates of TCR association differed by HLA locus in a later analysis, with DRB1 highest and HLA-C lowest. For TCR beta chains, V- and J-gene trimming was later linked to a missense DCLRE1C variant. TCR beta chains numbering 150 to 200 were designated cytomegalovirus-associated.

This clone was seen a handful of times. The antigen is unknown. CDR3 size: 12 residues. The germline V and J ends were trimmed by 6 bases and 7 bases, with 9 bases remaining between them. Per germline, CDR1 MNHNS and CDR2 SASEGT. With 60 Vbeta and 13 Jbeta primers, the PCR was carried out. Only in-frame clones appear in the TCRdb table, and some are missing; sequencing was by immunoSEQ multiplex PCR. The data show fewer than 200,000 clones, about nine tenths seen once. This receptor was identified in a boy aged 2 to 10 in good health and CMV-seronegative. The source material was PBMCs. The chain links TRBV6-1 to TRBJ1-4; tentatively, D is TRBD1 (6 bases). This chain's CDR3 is CASRIQGEKLFF. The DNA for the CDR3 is TGTGCCAGCAGGATACAGGGTGAAAAACTGTTTTTT.